The 17 T cell receptor beta chains given below trace back to one sample, sequenced in a study of shared clonotypes between healthy human individuals. Profiled with immunoSEQ multiplex PCR; TCRdb holds only in-frame clones, not every one. The sample records some 490,000 clones, roughly 80% being singletons. Sequenced input: PBMCs. The receptors here all came from a middle-aged woman in good health. Some clones in this sample may be carry-over from other donors' samples.

The CDR3 reads CASSPPERETYNEQFF. For the CDR3, the DNA is TGTGCCAGCAGTCCTCCCGAGCGGGAGACCTACAATGAGCAGTTCTTC. The rearrangement uses TRBV28 and TRBJ2-1, with 8 bases that match TRBD2. Germline-derived CDR1 and CDR2 are MDHEN and SYDVKM. The CDR3 sequence is 16 residues long. The trim removed 5 bases at V and 2 bases at J, leaving 8 bases unmatched.

The chain couples TRBV5-1 to TRBJ1-1, with D possibly TRBD1 on 5 matching bases. V was pared by 0 bases and J by 5 bases, with 14 bases between. CDR1 and CDR2 from the germline V gene are SGHRS and YFSETQ. The CDR3 is 15 amino acids. This chain's CDR3 is CASSLGGREETEAFF. In DNA form, the CDR3 reads TGCGCCAGCAGCTTGGGCGGCAGGGAGGAGACTGAAGCTTTCTTT.

Details on this clone: This sequence is one base from a far larger clone and is likely a read error. This chain connects TRBV7-9 to TRBJ2-5; D ambiguous. The J call may be wrong; the DNA end is better matched by TRBJ2-7. The CDR3 covers 13 residues. Germline loops: CDR1 SEHNR, CDR2 FQNEAQ (reference sequence). Here the CDR3 DNA reads TGTGCCAGCAGCACCCAGGTGGGTCACGAGCAGTACTTC. It translates to CASSTQVGHEQYF.

The rearrangement uses TRBV7-2 and TRBJ2-7; a possible D gene is TRBD1 (5 bases). Trimming left V 2 bases short and J 6 bases short, with 14 bases between. Germline V gene lookup returns CDR1 SGHTA and CDR2 FQGNSA. The CDR3 contains 14 residues. The CDR3 coding sequence is TGTGCCAGCAGCTTAATGGCCAGGGTTGGCGAGCAGTACTTC. The encoded protein is CASSLMARVGEQYF.

This clone is a singleton in its sample. V and J are TRBV28 and TRBJ2-6; the D is unclear. Germline V gives CDR1 MDHEN, CDR2 SYDVKM. This CDR3 spans 13 amino acids. V was shortened by 5 bases and J by 2 bases, with 4 bases between the two germline ends. CDR3 in DNA: TGTGCCAGCAGTGGGGCTGGGGCCAACGTCCTGACTTTC. Translated, it gives CASSGAGANVLTF.

The V call is TRBV9, the J call TRBJ2-7, with TRBD2 matching 10 bases. J gave up 4 bases and V 6 bases, and 7 bases lay outside the gene matches. This CDR3 has 14 amino acids. Germline V gene lookup returns CDR1 SGDLS and CDR2 YYNGEE. As DNA, the CDR3 is TGTGCCAGCACCATTGGACTAGCGGAGTACGAGCAGTACTTC. The encoded protein is CASTIGLAEYEQYF.

V is TRBV28 and J is TRBJ2-7, with D unresolved. This CDR3 spans 13 amino acids. The germline V and J ends were trimmed by 7 bases and 5 bases, with 15 bases remaining between them. The germline gives CDR1 MDHEN, CDR2 SYDVKM. The CDR3 sequence: CASNPPIPHEQYF. CDR3 in DNA: TGTGCCAGCAACCCCCCAATTCCCCACGAGCAGTACTTC. Full variable domain (remainder filled in from reference TRBV28 and TRBJ2-7): DVKVTQSSRYLVKRTGEKVFLECVQDMDHENMFWYRQDPGLGLRLIYFSYDVKMKEKGDIPEGYSVSREKKERFSLILESASTNQTSMYLCASNPPIPHEQYFGPGTRLTVT.

Notes on this clone: A read error is the likely source, as a far larger clone sits one nucleotide away. Other DNA sequences in the sample encode the same CDR3. The chain combines TRBV19 with TRBJ1-1; D is possibly TRBD1 (6 bases). This CDR3 is 14 amino acids long. Trimming removed 8 bases at V and 3 bases at J, with 16 bases between. Germline V gene sequence: CDR1 LNHDA, CDR2 SQIVND (reference sequence). The CDR3 DNA sequence: TGTGCCAGTGGGGGCCGGGTTACTGACACTGAAGCTTTCTTT. Encoded protein: CASGGRVTDTEAFF. The variable domain in full, with the rest retrieved from reference TRBV19 and TRBJ1-1, is DGGITQSPKYLFRKEGQNVTLSCEQNLNHDAMYWYRQDPGQGLRLIYYSQIVNDFQKGDIAEGYSVSREKKESFPLTVTSAQKNPTAFYLCASGGRVTDTEAFFGQGTRLTVV.

The chain recombines TRBV28 with TRBJ1-2; no reliable D call. Trimming removed 7 bases at V and 2 bases at J, with 11 bases between. Germline CDR1 and CDR2: MDHEN and SYDVKM. This CDR3 comprises 13 residues. CDR3 DNA sequence: TGTGCCAGCATGTATCCGGGAAACTATGGCTACACCTTC. Translation: CASMYPGNYGYTF.

V is TRBV7-2 and J is TRBJ2-5; D ambiguous. From germline, CDR1 is SGHTA and CDR2 FQGNSA. V was trimmed by 6 bases and J by 5 bases, leaving 19 bases between them. The CDR3 length is 15 residues. CDR3 in amino acids: CASSFLALVDETQYF. The CDR3 DNA reads TGTGCCAGCAGTTTCCTGGCCCTCGTGGATGAGACCCAGTACTTC.

This chain connects TRBV11-2 to TRBJ2-7, with TRBD2 matching 13 bases. Germline V lookup: CDR1 SGHAT, CDR2 FQNNGV. The CDR3 is 15 residues long. Trimming cost V 6 bases and J 2 bases; bases outside gene matches: 4. This chain's CDR3 is CASRRGLAGPYEQYF. The CDR3 nucleotides are TGTGCCAGCAGACGGGGACTAGCGGGGCCCTACGAGCAGTACTTC.

The chain carries TRBV6-6 and TRBJ2-7, with D perhaps TRBD1 (5 bases). Per germline, CDR1 MNHNY and CDR2 SVGAGI (reference sequence). This CDR3 has 13 residues. Trimming pared 6 bases from V and 7 bases from J, leaving 16 bases between. The CDR3 coding sequence is TGTGCCAGCAGCCGCGGTGCAGGGTTGGAGCAGTACTTC. Translating it yields CASSRGAGLEQYF.

As regards this clone: A far larger clone is one base from this, pointing to a likely read error. The gene calls are TRBV30 and TRBJ2-2; D perhaps matches TRBD1 (6 bases). The ends were cut back, 5 bases at V and 1 base at J, with 17 bases in the middle. The CDR3 totals 16 residues. CDR1 is GTSNPN and CDR2 is SVGIG in the germline V gene (reference sequence). The CDR3 reads CAWQRGGQRNTGELFF. The CDR3, as DNA: TGTGCCTGGCAACGCGGAGGACAGAGGAACACCGGGGAGCTGTTTTTT.

The chain recombines TRBV4-2 with TRBJ2-3; 9 bases are a match to TRBD2. Germline trimming cut 0 bases from V and 1 base from J; bases unmatched to any gene: 5. The germline gives CDR1 LGHNA, CDR2 YNFKEQ. This CDR3 region has 17 residues. The CDR3 sequence: CASSQDSRLAGTDTQYF. The CDR3 DNA reads TGTGCCAGCAGCCAAGATTCCCGACTAGCGGGCACAGATACGCAGTATTTT.

The chain combines TRBV23-1 with TRBJ2-5; D not resolved. TRBV23-1 falls under the ORF class, with uncertain function. Trimming shortened V by 7 bases and J by 5 bases, and 23 bases separated the two germline ends. This CDR3 spans 16 amino acids. CDR3 DNA sequence: TGCGCCAGCATTCCGATCTCAGGAATTTTTTTGGAGACCCAGTACTTC. Its translation is CASIPISGIFLETQYF.

The V gene is TRBV14, the J gene TRBJ2-7; 13 positions agree with TRBD2. This CDR3 spans 16 amino acids. Unmatched junction bases numbered 3, after V lost 1 base and J lost 3 bases. Germline loops: CDR1 SGHDN, CDR2 FVKESK. Here the CDR3 reads CASSQGLAGGGYEQYF. CDR3 in DNA: TGTGCCAGCAGCCAAGGACTAGCGGGAGGTGGCTACGAGCAGTACTTC.

This chain joins TRBV5-4 and TRBJ1-1; TRBD1 might be the D (6 bases). V was pared by 0 bases and J by 5 bases, with 11 bases between. Germline-derived CDR1 and CDR2 are SGHNT and YYREEE (reference sequence). The CDR3 has 14 residues. CDR3 DNA sequence: TGTGCCAGCAGCTTGGCCAACAGGGAAACTGAAGCTTTCTTT. This gives the protein CASSLANRETEAFF.